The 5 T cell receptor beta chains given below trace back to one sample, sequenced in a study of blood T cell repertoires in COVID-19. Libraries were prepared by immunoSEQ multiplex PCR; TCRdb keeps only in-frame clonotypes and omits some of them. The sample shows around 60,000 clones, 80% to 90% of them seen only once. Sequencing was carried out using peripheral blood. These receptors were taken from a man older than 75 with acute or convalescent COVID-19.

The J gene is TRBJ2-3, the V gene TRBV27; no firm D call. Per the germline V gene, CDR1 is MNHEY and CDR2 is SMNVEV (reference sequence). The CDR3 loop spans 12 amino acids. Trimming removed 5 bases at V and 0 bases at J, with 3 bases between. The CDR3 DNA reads TGTGCCAGCAGTCCGAGCACAGATACGCAGTATTTT. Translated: CASSPSTDTQYF.

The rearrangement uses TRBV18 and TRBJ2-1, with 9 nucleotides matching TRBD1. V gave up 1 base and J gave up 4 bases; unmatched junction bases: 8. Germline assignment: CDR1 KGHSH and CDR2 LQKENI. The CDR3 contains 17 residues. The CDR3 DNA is TGTGCCAGCTCACCACAAACCGGGACAGGGCGATACAATGAGCAGTTCTTC. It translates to CASSPQTGTGRYNEQFF.

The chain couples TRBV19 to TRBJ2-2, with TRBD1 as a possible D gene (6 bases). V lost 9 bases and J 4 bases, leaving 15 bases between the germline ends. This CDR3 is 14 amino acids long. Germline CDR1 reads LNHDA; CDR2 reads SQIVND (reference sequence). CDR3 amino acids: CASGAGAFTGELFF. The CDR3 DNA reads TGTGCCAGCGGGGCAGGGGCGTTCACCGGGGAGCTGTTTTTT.

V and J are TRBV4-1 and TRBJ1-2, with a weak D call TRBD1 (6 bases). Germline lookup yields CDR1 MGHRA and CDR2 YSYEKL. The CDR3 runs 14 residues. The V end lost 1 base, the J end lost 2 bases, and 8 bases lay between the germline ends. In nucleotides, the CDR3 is TGCGCCAGCAGCCAAGGTACAGGGAACTATGGCTACACCTTC. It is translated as CASSQGTGNYGYTF.

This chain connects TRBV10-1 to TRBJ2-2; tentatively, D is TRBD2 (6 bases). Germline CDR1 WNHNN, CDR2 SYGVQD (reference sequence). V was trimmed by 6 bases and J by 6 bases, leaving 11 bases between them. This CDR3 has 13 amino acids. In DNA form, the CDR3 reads TGCGCCAGCAGAGGGACTTTCGCCGGGGAGCTGTTTTTT. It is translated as CASRGTFAGELFF.